This T cell receptor (beta chain) was profiled in a study of spatial heterogeneity in lung cancer. Whole-study context: Alpha-chain sequences were consistently detected in smaller numbers than beta-chain sequences. The library had UMIs, and each TCR and UMI pair averaged more than ten raw reads. General study points: Circulating ubiquitous expanded tumor TCRs were observed more frequently at resection than at follow-up.

Regarding time point: sample taken at primary tumor resection. No cells were sorted before sequencing. The whole RNA sequenced was extracted from tumor, nontumor lung or frozen PBMC. The donors comprised approximately 75 untreated early-stage non-small cell lung cancer patients. The CDR3 is made up of 13 amino acids. Germline CDR1 and CDR2: MNHEY and SVGAGI. Trimming took off 2 bases at V and 7 bases at J, with 11 bases between the two ends. This clonotype turned up a few times. Its matching antigen is unknown. TCRdb recomputed calls from the 5' RACE reads with MiXCR, one row per CDR3 protein. Of approximately 92,000 distinct CDR3 sequences listed, approximately 12% are singletons.

This chain links TRBV6-5 with TRBJ1-1, with D possibly being TRBD1 (5 bases). The specimen comprised PBMCs, sampled at surgery. This TCR was recovered from a male donor with early-stage non-small cell lung cancer. The CDR3 region is CASSYTPGREAFF. CDR3 bases: TGTGCCAGCAGTTACACACCGGGACGTGAAGCTTTCTTT.